These 10 T cell receptor beta chains share one sample of origin, sequenced in a study of T cell responses to AZD1222 COVID-19 vaccine. Libraries were prepared by immunoSEQ multiplex PCR; TCRdb keeps only in-frame clonotypes and omits some of them. The sample has 130,000 to 150,000 clones, about 90% seen once; the top ten hold around 5.5%. Sequencing used peripheral blood, obtained on day 0 of AZD1222 vaccination. Source of these receptors: an adult in good health.

This chain links TRBV14 with TRBJ2-1; 8 bases map to TRBD1. The CDR3 has 14 amino acids. J gave up 8 bases and V 2 bases, and 5 bases lay outside the gene matches. Germline V CDR1 and CDR2: SGHDN, FVKESK. The CDR3 DNA sequence: TGTGCCAGCAGCCAAAGGACAGGGCGGCATGAGCAGTTCTTC. Encoded protein: CASSQRTGRHEQFF.

The chain couples TRBV18 to TRBJ1-3; D ambiguous. The CDR3 totals 16 residues. The V and J ends lost 4 bases and 3 bases respectively, with 16 bases between them. Germline-derived CDR1 and CDR2 are KGHSH and LQKENI. CDR3 nucleotides: TGTGCCAGCTCACTCTGGGCGGCAGAAGGTGGAAACACCATATATTTT. Its protein product is CASSLWAAEGGNTIYF.

In DNA, the CDR3 is TGCAGCGCCCGATCCGGGACAGAAGAGACCCAGTACTTC. This sequence encodes CSARSGTEETQYF. The chain carries TRBV29-1 and TRBJ2-5; 7 bases are shared with TRBD1. The CDR3 contains 13 residues. Trimming took 7 bases from V and 3 from J; bases not matched to a gene: 8. Germline assignment: CDR1 SQVTM and CDR2 ANQGSEA.

This clone was counted once. This chain joins TRBV29-1 and TRBJ2-3; a weak D match, TRBD2 (5 bases). Germline CDR1 and CDR2: SQVTM and ANQGSEA. The CDR3 length is 14 residues. The ends were cut back, 4 bases at V and 0 bases at J, with 11 bases in the middle. CDR3: CSVVRRVSTDTQYF. CDR3 DNA sequence: TGCAGCGTTGTCCGGCGGGTGAGCACAGATACGCAGTATTTT.

The CDR3 spells CASSQEASSYNEQFF. CDR3 nucleotides: TGTGCCAGCAGCCAAGAAGCGTCCTCCTACAATGAGCAGTTCTTC. The chain has TRBV3-1 (or the pseudogene TRBV3-2) and TRBJ2-1; no definite D call. V shed 0 bases and J shed 0 bases, with 6 bases lying between them. The CDR3 has 15 amino acids. From germline, CDR1 is LGHDT and CDR2 YNNKEL (reference sequence).

The chain links TRBV19 to TRBJ2-2, with TRBD2 matching 12 bases. Trimming took 5 bases from V and 6 from J; bases not matched to a gene: 4. Germline values: CDR1 LNHDA, CDR2 SQIVND (reference sequence). CDR3 length: 15 residues. CDR3 loop: CASSSRTSGAGELFF. The CDR3 DNA reads TGTGCCAGTAGTTCCAGGACTAGCGGGGCCGGGGAGCTGTTTTTT.

This rearrangement joins TRBV5-1 to TRBJ2-3; tentative D call: TRBD2 (6 bases). The V end lost 2 bases, the J end lost 1 base, and 8 bases lay between the germline ends. The CDR3 has 14 amino acids. Germline assignment: CDR1 SGHRS and CDR2 YFSETQ. DNA for the CDR3: TGCGCCAGCAGCTTATGGGGGGGCACAGATACGCAGTATTTT. It specifies CASSLWGGTDTQYF.

CDR3 sequence (DNA): TGTGCCAGCAGTTACGGGTTCGGCGGGGGGACAGATACGCAGTATTTT. Translated: CASSYGFGGGTDTQYF. J is TRBJ2-3 and V is TRBV6-2 or TRBV6-3, with 8 bases that match TRBD2. In germline, CDR1 is MNHEY, CDR2 SVGEGT. The CDR3 totals 16 residues. J gave up 3 bases and V 2 bases, and 7 bases lay outside the gene matches.

This clone came up once. The chain links TRBV27 to TRBJ2-7, with TRBD1 matching 7 bases. The ends lost 5 bases at V and 3 bases at J; junction bases unmatched: 7. The V gene's germline CDR1 is MNHEY and CDR2 SMNVEV (reference sequence). This CDR3 is 14 amino acids long. In DNA, the CDR3 is TGTGCCAGCAGTGTGACAGGGTTTCACTACGAGCAGTACTTC. Translating gives CASSVTGFHYEQYF.

The chain uses TRBV18 and TRBJ1-6; no definite D call. Germline assignment: CDR1 KGHSH and CDR2 LQKENI. The CDR3 runs to 12 residues. The V and J ends lost 6 bases and 7 bases respectively, with 7 bases between them. The CDR3 coding sequence is TGTGCCAGCTCTCTTGAGAATTCACCCCTCCACTTT. Translation: CASSLENSPLHF.